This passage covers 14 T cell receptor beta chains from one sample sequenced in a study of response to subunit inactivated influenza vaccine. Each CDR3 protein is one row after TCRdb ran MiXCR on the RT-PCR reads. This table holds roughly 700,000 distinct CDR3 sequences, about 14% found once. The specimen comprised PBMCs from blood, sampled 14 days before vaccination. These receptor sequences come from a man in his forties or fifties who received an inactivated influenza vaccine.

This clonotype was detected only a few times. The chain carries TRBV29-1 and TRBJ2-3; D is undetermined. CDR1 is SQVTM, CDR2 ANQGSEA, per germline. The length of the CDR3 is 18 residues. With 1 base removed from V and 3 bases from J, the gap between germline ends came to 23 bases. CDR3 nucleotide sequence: TGCAGCGTTGAAGCCAGGTCAAGACCCGATCGGATAACAGATACGCAGTATTTT. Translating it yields CSVEARSRPDRITDTQYF.

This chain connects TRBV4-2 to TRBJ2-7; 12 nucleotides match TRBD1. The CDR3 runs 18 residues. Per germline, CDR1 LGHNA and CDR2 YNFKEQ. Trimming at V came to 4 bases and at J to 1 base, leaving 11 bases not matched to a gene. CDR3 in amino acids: CASSPTGQGASLSYEQYF. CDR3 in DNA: TGTGCCAGCAGCCCAACGGGACAGGGGGCTTCTCTATCCTACGAGCAGTACTTC.

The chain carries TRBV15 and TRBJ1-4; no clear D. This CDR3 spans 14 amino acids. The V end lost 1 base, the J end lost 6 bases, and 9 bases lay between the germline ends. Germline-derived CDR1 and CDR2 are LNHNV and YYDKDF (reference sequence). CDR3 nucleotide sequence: TGTGCCACCAGCAGAGGGGGTTCGCATGAAAAACTGTTTTTT. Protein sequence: CATSRGGSHEKLFF.

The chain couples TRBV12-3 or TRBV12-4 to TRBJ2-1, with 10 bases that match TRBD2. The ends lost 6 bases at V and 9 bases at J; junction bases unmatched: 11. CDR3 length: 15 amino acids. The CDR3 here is CASSRLAGAFFEQFF. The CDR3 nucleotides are TGTGCCAGCAGCCGTCTAGCGGGGGCCTTTTTTGAGCAGTTCTTC.

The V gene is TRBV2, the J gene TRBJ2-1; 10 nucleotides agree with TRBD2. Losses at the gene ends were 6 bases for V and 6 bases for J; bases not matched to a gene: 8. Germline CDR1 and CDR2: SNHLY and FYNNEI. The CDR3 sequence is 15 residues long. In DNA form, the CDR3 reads TGTGCCAGCAGCGATCAGCGGGGGGGCCTCAATGAGCAGTTCTTC. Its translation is CASSDQRGGLNEQFF.

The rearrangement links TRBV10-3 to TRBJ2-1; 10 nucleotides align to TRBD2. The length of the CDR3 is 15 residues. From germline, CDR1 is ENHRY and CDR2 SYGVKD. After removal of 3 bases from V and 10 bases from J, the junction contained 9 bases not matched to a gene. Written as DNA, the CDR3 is TGTGCCATCAGTGACGTGCTAGCGGGAGAGGGGGAGCAGTTCTTC. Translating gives CAISDVLAGEGEQFF.

CDR3 residues: CAISESGDRNQPQHF. DNA for the CDR3: TGTGCCATCAGTGAGTCCGGGGATCGCAATCAGCCCCAGCATTTT. V is TRBV10-3 and J is TRBJ1-5; the D is unclear. The length of the CDR3 is 15 residues. Germline-derived CDR1 and CDR2 are ENHRY and SYGVKD. Trimming pared 0 bases from V and 2 bases from J, leaving 8 bases between.

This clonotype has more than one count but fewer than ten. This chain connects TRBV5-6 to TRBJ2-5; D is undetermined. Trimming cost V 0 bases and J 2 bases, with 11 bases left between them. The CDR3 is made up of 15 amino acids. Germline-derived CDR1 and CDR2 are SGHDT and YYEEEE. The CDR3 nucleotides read TGTGCCAGCAGCTTGGTTAAGGTTCATCAAGAGACCCAGTACTTC. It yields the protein CASSLVKVHQETQYF. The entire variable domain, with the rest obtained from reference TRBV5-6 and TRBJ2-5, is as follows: DAGVTQSPTHLIKTRGQQVTLRCSPKSGHDTVSWYQQALGQGPQFIFQYYEEEERQRGNFPDRFSGHQFPNYSSELNVNALLLGDSALYLCASSLVKVHQETQYFGPGTRLLVL.

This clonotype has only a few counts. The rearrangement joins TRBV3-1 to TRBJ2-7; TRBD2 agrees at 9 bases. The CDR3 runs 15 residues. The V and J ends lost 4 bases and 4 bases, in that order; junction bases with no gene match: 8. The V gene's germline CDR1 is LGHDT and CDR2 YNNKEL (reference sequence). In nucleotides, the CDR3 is TGTGCCAGCAGCCGTAATAGCGGGGGAGCGTACGAGCAGTACTTC. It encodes CASSRNSGGAYEQYF.

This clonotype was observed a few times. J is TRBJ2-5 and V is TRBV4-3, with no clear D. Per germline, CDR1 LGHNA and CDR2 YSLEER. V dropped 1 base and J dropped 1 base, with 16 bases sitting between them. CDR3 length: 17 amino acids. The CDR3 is CASSQGIFSGPQETQYF. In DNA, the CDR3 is TGCGCCAGCAGCCAAGGGATTTTCTCCGGCCCCCAAGAGACCCAGTACTTC.

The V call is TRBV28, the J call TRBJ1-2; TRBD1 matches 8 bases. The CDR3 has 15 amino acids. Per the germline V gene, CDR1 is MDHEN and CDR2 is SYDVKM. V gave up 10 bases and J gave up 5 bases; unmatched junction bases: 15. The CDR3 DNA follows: TGTGCCACCGCACCCTTCCTTAACAGGGGGTATGGCTACACCTTC. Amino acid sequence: CATAPFLNRGYGYTF.

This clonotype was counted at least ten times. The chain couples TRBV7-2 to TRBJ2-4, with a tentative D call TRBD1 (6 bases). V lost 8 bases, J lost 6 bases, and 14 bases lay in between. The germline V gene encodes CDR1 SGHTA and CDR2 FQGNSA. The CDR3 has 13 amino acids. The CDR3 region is CASGAVQGNIQYF. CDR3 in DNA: TGTGCCAGCGGGGCGGTACAGGGAAACATTCAGTACTTC.

The CDR3 sequence is CASSVRLARVETQYF. Written as DNA, the CDR3 is TGTGCCAGCAGCGTGCGACTAGCGAGAGTGGAGACCCAGTACTTC. The rearrangement links TRBV7-9 to TRBJ2-5; 8 positions match TRBD2. V lost 5 bases and J lost 5; bases outside the gene matches: 10. Germline CDR1 and CDR2: SEHNR and FQNEAQ (reference sequence). The length of the CDR3 is 15 residues.

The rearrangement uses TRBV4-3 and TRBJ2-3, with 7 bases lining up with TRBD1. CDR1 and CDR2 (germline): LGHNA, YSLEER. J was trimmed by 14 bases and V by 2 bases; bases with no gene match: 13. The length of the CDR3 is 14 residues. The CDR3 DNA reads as TGCGCCAGCAGCCAACAGATTACAGGGGATCTTACGTATTTT. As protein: CASSQQITGDLTYF.